One T cell receptor beta chain is described in this entry. Its specificity is not known. Autoimmune disease history or systemic immunosuppression led to patients being barred. This sample stems from a study of OX40 agonist ivuxolimab in advanced cancers. Study context: Two cutaneous melanoma patients and one hepatocellular carcinoma patient, three in all, had partial responses.

General study findings and limits: Clonal expansion was seen in CD4+ and CD8+ blood T cells by week 6 at 0.1 to 3.0 mg/kg.

This table comes from immunoSEQ multiplex PCR, and its TCRdb copy is limited to in-frame clones, with some not included. The repertoire holds about 75,000 clones, with about 90% as singletons. This specimen was CD4+ or CD8+ T cells sorted from blood, taken in a trial of the OX40 agonist ivuxolimab. The sequence derives from an adult with an advanced solid tumor such as melanoma, head and neck, liver or kidney cancer.

CDR3 residues: CASSMYSNQPQHF. The DNA of the CDR3 is TGTGCCAGCAGTATGTATAGCAATCAGCCCCAGCATTTT. The V call is TRBV28, the J call TRBJ1-5; D unclear. The CDR3 consists of 13 residues. CDR1 and CDR2 from the germline V gene are MDHEN and SYDVKM. V lost 5 bases and J 0 bases, leaving 5 bases between the germline ends.